The text below deals with one TCR beta chain. The sample belongs to a study of control samples from healthy donors and cancer patients. Using immunoSEQ multiplex PCR, the repertoire was profiled, and TCRdb retains in-frame clones only, with some absent. This sample yields around 70,000 clones, of which about 90% are seen a single time; under 2.5% belongs to the top ten. Deletions cut 1 base from V and 0 bases from J, with 6 bases between. This CDR3 spans 14 amino acids. Germline V gives CDR1 LGHNA, CDR2 YNFKEQ. The specimen sequenced was PBMCs. The TCR originated in a woman in her fifties or sixties with head and neck cancer. The chain recombines TRBV4-2 with TRBJ1-1; D ambiguous. CDR3 sequence (DNA): TGTGCCAGCAGCCAAGTTTCAGTGAACACTGAAGCTTTCTTT. Amino acids: CASSQVSVNTEAFF.